These 30 T cell receptor beta chains were all obtained from the same sample, sequenced in a study of cytomegalovirus exposure and HLA in healthy donors. The PCR contained 60 Vbeta and 13 Jbeta primers. Repertoires were generated with immunoSEQ multiplex PCR, while TCRdb's copy carries only in-frame clones and drops some. The table lists 140,000 or so clones, around 86% of them singletons, with under 3% in the top ten. The sequenced sample consisted of PBMCs. These receptors were collected from a woman aged 25 to 39 in good health and CMV-seronegative.

This clone is a singleton in its sample. This sequence joins TRBV5-1 and TRBJ1-4; 8 bases fit TRBD1. Trimming at V came to 2 bases and at J to 7 bases, leaving 4 bases not matched to a gene. The CDR3 runs to 14 residues. Germline values: CDR1 SGHRS, CDR2 YFSETQ. Written as DNA, the CDR3 is TGCGCCAGCAGCTTACGACAGGGGAGTGAAAAACTGTTTTTT. This encodes CASSLRQGSEKLFF.

The V gene is TRBV7-2, the J gene TRBJ2-3, with TRBD1 matching 10 bases. In germline, CDR1 is SGHTA, CDR2 FQGNSA. The CDR3 is 16 residues long. V lost 1 base to trimming and J lost 0 bases; unmatched junction nucleotides: 1. The CDR3 DNA reads as TGTGCCAGCAGCTTAGGGGGACAGGGGAGCACAGATACGCAGTATTTT. Translation: CASSLGGQGSTDTQYF.

The chain uses TRBV5-1 and TRBJ1-6, with 11 bases that match TRBD1. The CDR3 covers 17 residues. The V and J ends lost 4 bases and 5 bases, in that order; junction bases with no gene match: 8. Per germline, CDR1 SGHRS and CDR2 YFSETQ. DNA for the CDR3: TGCGCCAGCAGCCCAGGACAGGGGGCGAGGAATAATTCACCCCTCCACTTT. It encodes CASSPGQGARNNSPLHF.

The chain couples TRBV27 to TRBJ1-1; 10 bases line up with TRBD1. The V segment lost 6 bases and the J segment 0 bases; nucleotides outside the gene matches: 7. The length of the CDR3 is 16 residues. Germline V CDR1 and CDR2: MNHEY, SMNVEV (reference sequence). Written as DNA, the CDR3 is TGTGCCAGCAGGGACAGGACAGGGGGAATGAACACTGAAGCTTTCTTT. Amino acids: CASRDRTGGMNTEAFF.

About this clone itself: The DNA is omitted, as the CDR3 cannot be located on it reliably, and the CDR3 follows TCRdb's listing. This chain connects TRBV27 to TRBJ1-5. Germline CDR1 MNHEY, CDR2 SMNVEV (reference sequence). The CDR3 is 15 residues long, ends included. CDR3 sequence reads: CASSFLADSNQPQHF.

V is TRBV5-1 and J is TRBJ2-2; perhaps TRBD1 as D (7 bases). CDR3 size: 15 residues. Trimming took 1 base from V and 4 from J, leaving 11 bases between them. Germline CDR1 is SGHRS and CDR2 is YFSETQ. The CDR3: CASSLRQGGTGELFF. In DNA, the CDR3 is TGCGCCAGCAGCTTGAGACAGGGAGGCACCGGGGAGCTGTTTTTT.

The chain has TRBV5-1 and TRBJ2-1; a weak D match, TRBD1 (5 bases). This CDR3 is built from 15 residues. Germline CDR1 is SGHRS and CDR2 is YFSETQ. Trimming removed 7 bases at V and 9 bases at J, with 23 bases between. CDR3 region: CASLAGPQVGVEQFF. DNA for the CDR3: TGCGCCAGCCTTGCTGGACCCCAGGTAGGGGTTGAGCAGTTCTTC.

The genes are TRBV11-2 and TRBJ2-3, with D possibly TRBD2 on 5 matching bases. V shed 3 bases and J shed 11 bases, with 9 bases lying between them. The CDR3 covers 11 residues. CDR1 SGHAT and CDR2 FQNNGV come from the germline V gene. CDR3 nucleotides: TGTGCCAGCAGCTTTGTTAGCGTGCAGTATTTT. This sequence encodes CASSFVSVQYF. The complete variable domain, with remaining parts taken from reference TRBV11-2 and TRBJ2-3, reads EAGVAQSPRYKIIEKRQSVAFWCNPISGHATLYWYQQILGQGPKLLIQFQNNGVVDDSQLPKDRFSAERLKGVDSTLKIQPAKLEDSAVYLCASSFVSVQYFGPGTRLTVL.

The chain links TRBV28 to TRBJ2-7; 10 nucleotides match TRBD1. The CDR3 runs 15 residues. Germline V CDR1 and CDR2: MDHEN, SYDVKM. V shed 10 bases and J 4 bases; nucleotides not matched to a gene: 13. The chain's CDR3 is CATTVGTGVLYEQYF. The CDR3 DNA sequence: TGTGCCACCACGGTCGGGACAGGGGTTTTATACGAGCAGTACTTC.

V and J are TRBV5-7 and TRBJ2-2; 7 nucleotides match TRBD1. TRBV5-7 is given ORF status, its function remaining uncertain. The CDR3 contains 15 residues. With 5 bases clipped from V and 4 bases from J, the junction kept 8 bases outside the gene matches. The DNA for the CDR3 is TGTGCCAGCAGTTATTACAGGGGACGCACCGGGGAGCTGTTTTTT. Protein sequence: CASSYYRGRTGELFF.

The CDR3 DNA sequence: TGCAGTGCTGGCGGGAGTTACGAGCAGTACTTC. Residues: CSAGGSYEQYF. The chain employs TRBV20-1 and TRBJ2-5, with 7 bases that match TRBD2. The DNA matches TRBJ2-7 better at its end, which makes the J call doubtful. Germline V gene lookup returns CDR1 DFQATT and CDR2 SNEGSKA (reference sequence). The CDR3 is made up of 11 amino acids.

The CDR3 reads CASSPQAGYGANVLTF. CDR3 coding DNA: TGTGCCAGCAGCCCTCAAGCGGGGTATGGGGCCAACGTCCTGACTTTC. The gene calls are TRBV9 and TRBJ2-6; 7 bases fit TRBD2. The CDR3 runs to 16 residues. Trimming removed 4 bases from V and 3 bases from J; junction bases left unmatched: 7. From germline, CDR1 is SGDLS and CDR2 YYNGEE.

This clone showed up just once. The V call is TRBV14, the J call TRBJ1-6; unclear D gene. V lost 4 bases and J 0 bases, leaving 10 bases between the germline ends. This CDR3 comprises 16 residues. Germline V lookup: CDR1 SGHDN, CDR2 FVKESK. The DNA of the CDR3 is TGTGCCAGCAGCCGGAAAGGGAGCTCCTATAATTCACCCCTCCACTTT. This encodes CASSRKGSSYNSPLHF.

This clone was seen many times. The chain has TRBV19 and TRBJ1-6; TRBD1 agrees at 10 bases. With V trimmed by 2 bases and J by 10 bases, 2 bases remained unmatched. The CDR3 runs to 14 residues. The germline V gene encodes CDR1 LNHDA and CDR2 SQIVND (reference sequence). The CDR3 DNA reads TGTGCCAGTAGTATACGGGACAGGGGATCACCCCTCCACTTT. This translates into CASSIRDRGSPLHF.

The gene calls are TRBV4-1 and TRBJ2-3; no clear D. This CDR3 region has 18 residues. Germline-derived CDR1 and CDR2 are MGHRA and YSYEKL. Trimming removed 0 bases at V and 1 base at J, with 17 bases between. The CDR3, as DNA: TGCGCCAGCAGCCAAGATTGGAGCCTTCAGATGGGCACAGATACGCAGTATTTT. Translated: CASSQDWSLQMGTDTQYF.

This clone was seen only a few times. The gene calls are TRBV12-5 and TRBJ1-1, with D unresolved. V lost 4 bases, J lost 0 bases, and 12 bases lay in between. From germline, CDR1 is LGHNT and CDR2 FRNRAP. This CDR3 is built from 15 residues. The CDR3 loop is CASGWAPVMNTEAFF. The DNA of the CDR3 is TGTGCTAGTGGTTGGGCACCCGTGATGAACACTGAAGCTTTCTTT.

This chain uses TRBV7-9 with TRBJ1-1; D is undetermined. Trimming removed 3 bases from V and 0 bases from J, with 20 bases in between. CDR3 size: 18 residues. Germline V gives CDR1 SEHNR, CDR2 FQNEAQ (reference sequence). CDR3 sequence: CASSFPTAGVSLNTEAFF. The CDR3 nucleotides are TGTGCCAGCAGCTTCCCAACAGCCGGCGTCTCTTTGAACACTGAAGCTTTCTTT. The full variable domain, in which reference TRBV7-9 and TRBJ1-1 provide the parts outside the CDR3, is DTGVSQNPRHKITKRGQNVTFRCDPISEHNRLYWYRQTLGQGPEFLTYFQNEAQLEKSRLLSDRFSAERPKGSFSTLEIQRTEQGDSAMYLCASSFPTAGVSLNTEAFFGQGTRLTVV.

In this sample, this clone turned up once. The chain carries TRBV7-9 and TRBJ1-1, with a weak D call TRBD1 (6 bases). Trimming cost V 1 base and J 1 base, with 10 bases left between them. Germline V CDR1 and CDR2: SEHNR, FQNEAQ (reference sequence). The CDR3 runs to 15 residues. CDR3 sequence (DNA): TGTGCCAGCAGCTTAGACAGGGTCGGGAACACTGAAGCTTTCTTT. Translating it yields CASSLDRVGNTEAFF. The full variable domain, rest sourced from reference TRBV7-9 and TRBJ1-1, is DTGVSQNPRHKITKRGQNVTFRCDPISEHNRLYWYRQTLGQGPEFLTYFQNEAQLEKSRLLSDRFSAERPKGSFSTLEIQRTEQGDSAMYLCASSLDRVGNTEAFFGQGTRLTVV.

The genes are TRBV4-1 and TRBJ2-1, with TRBD2 matching over 7 bases. V trimming: 1 base; J trimming: 0 bases; junction bases outside the gene matches: 9. Germline values: CDR1 MGHRA, CDR2 YSYEKL. This CDR3 is 18 amino acids long. The CDR3 loop is CASSQVFERGSSYNEQFF. CDR3 DNA sequence: TGCGCCAGCAGCCAAGTATTCGAGCGGGGTAGCTCCTACAATGAGCAGTTCTTC.

This clone appeared a single time. At one end, the junction sequence differs from germline, possibly due to a read error. The chain links TRBV5-4 to TRBJ2-3; D perhaps matches TRBD2 (6 bases). Per germline, CDR1 SGHNT and CDR2 YYREEE (reference sequence). The CDR3 consists of 14 residues. CDR3 sequence reads: CASSLGGGTDMQYF. Written as DNA, the CDR3 is TGTGCCAGCAGCTTGGGGGGAGGCACAGATATGCAGTATTTT. The complete variable domain, with remaining parts taken from reference TRBV5-4 and TRBJ2-3, reads ETGVTQSPTHLIKTRGQQVTLRCSSQSGHNTVSWYQQALGQGPQFIFQYYREEENGRGNFPPRFSGLQFPNYSSELNVNALELDDSALYLCASSLGGGTDMQYFGPGTRLTVL.

In its sample, this clone was seen once. The genes are TRBV9 and TRBJ2-5, with 8 bases that match TRBD2. CDR3 length: 15 residues. V trimming: 4 bases; J trimming: 2 bases; junction bases outside the gene matches: 7. The germline CDR1 and CDR2 sequences are SGDLS and YYNGEE. The CDR3 region is CASSPRGGPQETQYF. The CDR3, as DNA: TGTGCCAGCAGCCCCCGGGGGGGGCCACAAGAGACCCAGTACTTC.

This chain connects TRBV9 to TRBJ2-7; 9 bases line up with TRBD1. CDR1 SGDLS and CDR2 YYNGEE come from the germline V gene. This CDR3 contains 16 residues. The V gene end was trimmed by 4 bases and the J gene end by 0 bases; junction bases not matched to a gene: 8. The CDR3 protein is CASSPRDREGSYEQYF. CDR3 coding DNA: TGTGCCAGCAGCCCCCGGGACAGGGAGGGCTCCTACGAGCAGTACTTC.

The chain recombines TRBV7-2 with TRBJ2-1, with 7 positions matching TRBD1. Trimming cost V 3 bases and J 3 bases; bases outside gene matches: 2. This CDR3 contains 14 residues. Looked up from germline, CDR1 is SGHTA and CDR2 is FQGNSA. The CDR3 sequence is CASSLRQGYNEQFF. In nucleotides, the CDR3 is TGTGCCAGCAGCTTGAGACAGGGCTACAATGAGCAGTTCTTC.

This chain links TRBV11-2 with TRBJ2-7; 8 positions agree with TRBD2. The V segment lost 6 bases and the J segment 3 bases; nucleotides outside the gene matches: 10. The CDR3 sequence is 15 residues long. The V gene's germline CDR1 is SGHAT and CDR2 FQNNGV. The CDR3 reads CASSSGPGGGYEQYF. The CDR3 DNA reads TGTGCCAGCAGTTCAGGACCGGGAGGGGGCTACGAGCAGTACTTC. Looking up the rest from reference TRBV11-2 and TRBJ2-7 gives the full variable domain: EAGVAQSPRYKIIEKRQSVAFWCNPISGHATLYWYQQILGQGPKLLIQFQNNGVVDDSQLPKDRFSAERLKGVDSTLKIQPAKLEDSAVYLCASSSGPGGGYEQYFGPGTRLTVT.

This clone was recorded only once. V and J are TRBV5-1 and TRBJ1-2; the D is unclear. CDR3 length equals 15 residues. Trimming removed 2 bases at V and 8 bases at J, with 19 bases between. CDR1 is SGHRS, CDR2 YFSETQ, per germline. CDR3 residues: CASSLGTRQEEGYTF. The CDR3 DNA follows: TGCGCCAGCAGCTTAGGTACTAGGCAGGAGGAAGGCTACACCTTC.

This clone came up a few times. CDR3 DNA: TGTGCCAGCAGCTTAGAAGGGGTTGGCACTGAAGCTTTCTTT. Translated, it gives CASSLEGVGTEAFF. The V gene is TRBV7-2, the J gene TRBJ1-1; D possibly corresponds to TRBD1 (5 bases). CDR1 and CDR2 (germline): SGHTA, FQGNSA. V lost 1 base and J lost 4, with 10 bases in between. The CDR3 sequence is 14 residues long.

CDR3 DNA sequence: TGTGCCAGCAGCTTAAGCGGGGGGGAAAACAATGAGCAGTTCTTC. Protein sequence: CASSLSGGENNEQFF. The chain uses TRBV7-3 and TRBJ2-1; TRBD2 agrees at 9 bases. CDR1 is SGHTA and CDR2 is FQGTGA in the germline V gene. With 1 base clipped from V and 5 bases from J, the junction kept 3 bases outside the gene matches. CDR3 length: 15 amino acids.

V and J are TRBV5-5 and TRBJ1-5, with 7 bases aligning to TRBD1. With 1 base clipped from V and 3 bases from J, the junction kept 4 bases outside the gene matches. Germline lookup yields CDR1 SGHKS and CDR2 YYEKEE (reference sequence). CDR3 length: 15 residues. This CDR3 reads CASSLTGEYNQPQHF. CDR3 in DNA: TGTGCCAGCAGCTTGACAGGGGAGTACAATCAGCCCCAGCATTTT.

V usage is TRBV5-4 and J usage is TRBJ2-1; 10 positions agree with TRBD2. The junction had 3 bases not matched to a gene; V was cut back by 1 base and J by 5 bases. The length of the CDR3 is 15 residues. Germline loops: CDR1 SGHNT, CDR2 YYREEE (reference sequence). CDR3: CASSLWTSGNNEQFF. CDR3 nucleotides: TGTGCCAGCAGCTTGTGGACTAGCGGAAACAATGAGCAGTTCTTC.

The chain links TRBV5-6 to TRBJ2-1; D is undetermined. Trimming stripped 0 bases from V and 7 bases from J, with 5 bases between. Germline V lookup: CDR1 SGHDT, CDR2 YYEEEE. The CDR3 totals 12 residues. The CDR3 DNA is TGTGCCAGCAGCTTGGCCCTTAATGAGCAGTTCTTC. It specifies CASSLALNEQFF.